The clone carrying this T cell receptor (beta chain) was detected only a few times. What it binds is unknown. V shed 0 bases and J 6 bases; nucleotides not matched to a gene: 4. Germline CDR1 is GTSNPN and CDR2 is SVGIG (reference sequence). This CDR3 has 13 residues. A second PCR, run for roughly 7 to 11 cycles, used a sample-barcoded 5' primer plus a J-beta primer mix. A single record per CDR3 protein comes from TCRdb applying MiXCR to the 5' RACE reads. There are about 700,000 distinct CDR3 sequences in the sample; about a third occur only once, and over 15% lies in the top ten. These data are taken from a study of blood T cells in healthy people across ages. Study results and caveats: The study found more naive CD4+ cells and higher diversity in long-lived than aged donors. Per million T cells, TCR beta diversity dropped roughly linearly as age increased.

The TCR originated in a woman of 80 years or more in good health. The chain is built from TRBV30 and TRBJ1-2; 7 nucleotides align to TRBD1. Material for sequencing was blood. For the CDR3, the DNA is TGTGCCTGGAGTGTAGGGCAGGGGGATGGCTACACCTTC. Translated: CAWSVGQGDGYTF. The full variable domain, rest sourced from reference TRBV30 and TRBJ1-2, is SQTIHQWPATLVQPVGSPLSLECTVEGTSNPNLYWYRQAAGRGLQLLFYSVGIGQISSEVPQNLSASRPQDRQFILSSKKLLLSDSGFYLCAWSVGQGDGYTFGSGTRLTVV.